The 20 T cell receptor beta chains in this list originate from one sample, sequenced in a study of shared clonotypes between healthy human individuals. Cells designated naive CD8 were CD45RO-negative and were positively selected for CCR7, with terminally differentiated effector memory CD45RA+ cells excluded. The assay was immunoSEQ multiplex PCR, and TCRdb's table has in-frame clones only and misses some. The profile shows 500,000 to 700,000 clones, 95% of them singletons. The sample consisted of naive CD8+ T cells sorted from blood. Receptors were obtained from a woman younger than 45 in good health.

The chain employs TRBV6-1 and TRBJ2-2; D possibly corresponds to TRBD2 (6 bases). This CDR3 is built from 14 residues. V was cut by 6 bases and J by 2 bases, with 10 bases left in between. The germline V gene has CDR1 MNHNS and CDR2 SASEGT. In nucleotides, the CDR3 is TGTGCCAGCAGGGGCGGGATCAACACCGGGGAGCTGTTTTTT. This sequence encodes CASRGGINTGELFF.

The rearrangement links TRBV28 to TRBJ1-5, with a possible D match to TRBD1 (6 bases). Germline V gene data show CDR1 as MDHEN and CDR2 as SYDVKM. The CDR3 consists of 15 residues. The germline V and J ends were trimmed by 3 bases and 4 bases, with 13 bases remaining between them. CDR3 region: CASSFFRGGNQPQHF. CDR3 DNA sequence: TGTGCCAGCAGTTTTTTCAGGGGTGGAAATCAGCCCCAGCATTTT.

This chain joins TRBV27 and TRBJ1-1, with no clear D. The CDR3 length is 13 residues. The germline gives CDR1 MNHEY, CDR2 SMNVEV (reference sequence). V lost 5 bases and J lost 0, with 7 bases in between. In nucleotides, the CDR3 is TGTGCCAGCAGTCAGTTTTTGAACACTGAAGCTTTCTTT. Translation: CASSQFLNTEAFF.

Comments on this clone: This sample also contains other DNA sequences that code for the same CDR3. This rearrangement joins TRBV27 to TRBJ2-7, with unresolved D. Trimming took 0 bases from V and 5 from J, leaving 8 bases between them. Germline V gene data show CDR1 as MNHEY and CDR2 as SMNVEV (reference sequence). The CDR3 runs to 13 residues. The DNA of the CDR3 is TGTGCCAGCAGTTTATCATCAGGAAACGAGCAGTACTTC. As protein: CASSLSSGNEQYF.

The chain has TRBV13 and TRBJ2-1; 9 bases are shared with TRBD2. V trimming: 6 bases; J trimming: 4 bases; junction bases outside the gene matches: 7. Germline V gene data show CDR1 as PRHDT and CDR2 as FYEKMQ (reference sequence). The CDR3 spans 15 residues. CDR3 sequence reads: CASRPPTSGYNEQFF. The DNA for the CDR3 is TGTGCCAGCAGACCCCCGACTAGCGGATACAATGAGCAGTTCTTC.

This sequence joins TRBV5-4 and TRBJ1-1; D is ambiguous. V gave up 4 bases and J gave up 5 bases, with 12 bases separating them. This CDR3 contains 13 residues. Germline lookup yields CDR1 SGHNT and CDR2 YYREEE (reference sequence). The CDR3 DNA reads TGTGCCAGCAGCCGGACTGAGGGAACTGAAGCTTTCTTT. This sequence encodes CASSRTEGTEAFF.

The CDR3 loop is CASSPPPDTQYF. In DNA form, the CDR3 reads TGTGCCAGCAGCCCCCCTCCAGATACGCAGTATTTT. This chain joins TRBV28 and TRBJ2-3; D gene unclear. Germline-derived CDR1 and CDR2 are MDHEN and SYDVKM. Trimming pared 6 bases from V and 4 bases from J, leaving 8 bases between. This CDR3 contains 12 residues. The full variable domain, with the rest looked up from reference TRBV28 and TRBJ2-3, is DVKVTQSSRYLVKRTGEKVFLECVQDMDHENMFWYRQDPGLGLRLIYFSYDVKMKEKGDIPEGYSVSREKKERFSLILESASTNQTSMYLCASSPPPDTQYFGPGTRLTVL.

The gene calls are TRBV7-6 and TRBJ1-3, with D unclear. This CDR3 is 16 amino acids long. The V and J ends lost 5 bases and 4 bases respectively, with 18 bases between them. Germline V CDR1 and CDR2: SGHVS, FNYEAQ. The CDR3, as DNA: TGTGCCAGCAGCCCCGTGAGGTCACTGGCAGGAAACACCATATATTTT. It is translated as CASSPVRSLAGNTIYF.

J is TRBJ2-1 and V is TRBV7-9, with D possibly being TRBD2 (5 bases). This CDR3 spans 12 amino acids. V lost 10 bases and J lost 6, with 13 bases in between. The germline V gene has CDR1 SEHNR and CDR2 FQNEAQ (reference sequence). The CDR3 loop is CATTGIGNEQFF. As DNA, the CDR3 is TGTGCCACCACGGGAATTGGCAATGAGCAGTTCTTC.

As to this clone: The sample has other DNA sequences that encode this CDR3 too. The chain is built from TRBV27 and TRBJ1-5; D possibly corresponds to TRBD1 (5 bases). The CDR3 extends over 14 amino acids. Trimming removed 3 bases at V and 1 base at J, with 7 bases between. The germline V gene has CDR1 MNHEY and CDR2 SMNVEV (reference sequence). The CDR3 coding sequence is TGTGCCAGCAGTTTGGGGGGAAGCAATCAGCCCCAGCATTTT. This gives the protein CASSLGGSNQPQHF.

The CDR3 loop reads CASSEGGRSSYEQYF. The CDR3 bases are TGTGCCAGCAGTGAAGGGGGGAGGAGCTCCTACGAGCAGTACTTC. V and J are TRBV2 and TRBJ2-7, with a weak D call TRBD2 (6 bases). V was trimmed by 1 base and J by 0 bases, leaving 10 bases between them. Looked up from germline, CDR1 is SNHLY and CDR2 is FYNNEI. This CDR3 has 15 residues.

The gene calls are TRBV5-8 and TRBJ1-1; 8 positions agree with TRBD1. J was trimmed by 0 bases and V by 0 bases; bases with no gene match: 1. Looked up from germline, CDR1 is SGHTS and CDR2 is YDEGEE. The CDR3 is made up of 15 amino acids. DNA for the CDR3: TGTGCCAGCAGCTTGGGACAGGGGATGAACACTGAAGCTTTCTTT. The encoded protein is CASSLGQGMNTEAFF.

CDR3 sequence (DNA): TGTGCCAGCTCACGCCGACTAGCGGAAGAGAGCACAGATACGCAGTATTTT. Its translation: CASSRRLAEESTDTQYF. The gene calls are TRBV18 and TRBJ2-3; 9 nucleotides agree with TRBD2. The CDR3 spans 17 residues. V lost 4 bases and J lost 0; bases outside the gene matches: 8. CDR1 and CDR2 (germline): KGHSH, LQKENI. Together with reference TRBV18 and TRBJ2-3, the CDR3 gives the full variable domain: NAGVMQNPRHLVRRRGQEARLRCSPMKGHSHVYWYRQLPEEGLKFMVYLQKENIIDESGMPKERFSAEFPKEGPSILRIQQVVRGDSAAYFCASSRRLAEESTDTQYFGPGTRLTVL.

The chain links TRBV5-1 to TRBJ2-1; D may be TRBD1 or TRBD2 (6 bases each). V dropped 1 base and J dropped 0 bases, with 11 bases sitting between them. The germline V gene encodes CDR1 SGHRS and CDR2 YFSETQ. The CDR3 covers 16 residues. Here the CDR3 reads CASSLRGASSYNEQFF. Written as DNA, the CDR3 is TGCGCCAGCAGCTTGAGGGGGGCCAGCTCCTACAATGAGCAGTTCTTC.

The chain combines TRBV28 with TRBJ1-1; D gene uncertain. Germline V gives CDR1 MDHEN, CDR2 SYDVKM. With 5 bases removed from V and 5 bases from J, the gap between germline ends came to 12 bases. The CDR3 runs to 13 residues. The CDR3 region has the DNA TGTGCCAGCAGTCAGACCAGATCAACTGAAGCTTTCTTT. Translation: CASSQTRSTEAFF.

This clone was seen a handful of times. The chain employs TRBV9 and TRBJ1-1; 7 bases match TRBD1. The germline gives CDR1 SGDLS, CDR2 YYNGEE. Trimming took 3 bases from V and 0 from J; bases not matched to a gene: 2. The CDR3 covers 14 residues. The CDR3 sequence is CASSATGVNTEAFF. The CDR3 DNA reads TGTGCCAGCAGCGCAACAGGGGTGAACACTGAAGCTTTCTTT.

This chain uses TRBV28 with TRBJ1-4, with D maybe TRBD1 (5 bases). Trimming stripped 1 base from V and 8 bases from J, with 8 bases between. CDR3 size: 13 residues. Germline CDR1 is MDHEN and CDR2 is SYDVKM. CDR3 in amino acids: CASSLSGGEKLFF. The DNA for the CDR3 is TGTGCCAGCAGTTTATCGGGGGGGGAAAAACTGTTTTTT.

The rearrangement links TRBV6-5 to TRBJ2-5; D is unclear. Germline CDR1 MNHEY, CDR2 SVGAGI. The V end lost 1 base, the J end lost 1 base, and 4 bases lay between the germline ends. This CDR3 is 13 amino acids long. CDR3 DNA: TGTGCCAGCAGTTACTATTCCCAAGAGACCCAGTACTTC. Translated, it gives CASSYYSQETQYF.

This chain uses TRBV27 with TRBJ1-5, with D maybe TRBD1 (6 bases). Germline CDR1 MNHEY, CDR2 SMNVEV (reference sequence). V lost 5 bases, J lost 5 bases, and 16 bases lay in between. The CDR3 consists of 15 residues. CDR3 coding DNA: TGTGCCAGCAGTCCCCTTACAGGGCCCGATCAGCCCCAGCATTTT. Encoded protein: CASSPLTGPDQPQHF.

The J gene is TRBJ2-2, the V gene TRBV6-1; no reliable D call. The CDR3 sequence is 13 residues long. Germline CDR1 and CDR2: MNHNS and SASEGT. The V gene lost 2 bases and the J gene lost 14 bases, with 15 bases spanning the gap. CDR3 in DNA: TGTGCCAGCAGTGAATTAATATTAAGGGTACTGTTTTTT. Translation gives CASSELILRVLFF.